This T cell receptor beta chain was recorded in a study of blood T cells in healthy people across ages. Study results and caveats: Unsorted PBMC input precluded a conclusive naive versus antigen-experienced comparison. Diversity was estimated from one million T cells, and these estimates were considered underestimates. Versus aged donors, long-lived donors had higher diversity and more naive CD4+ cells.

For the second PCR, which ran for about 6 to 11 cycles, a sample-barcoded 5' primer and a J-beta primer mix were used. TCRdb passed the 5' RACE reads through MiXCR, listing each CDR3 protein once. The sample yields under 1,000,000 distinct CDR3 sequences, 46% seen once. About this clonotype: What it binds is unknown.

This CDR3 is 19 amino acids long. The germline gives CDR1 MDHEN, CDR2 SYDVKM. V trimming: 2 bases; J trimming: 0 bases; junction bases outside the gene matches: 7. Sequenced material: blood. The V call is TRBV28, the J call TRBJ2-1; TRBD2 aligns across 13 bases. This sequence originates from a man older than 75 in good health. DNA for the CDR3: TGTGCCAGCAGTTTAAAACTAGCGGGAGGGAAGATCTCCTACAATGAGCAGTTCTTC. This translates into CASSLKLAGGKISYNEQFF.